This entry lists 6 T cell receptor beta chains sequenced from one sample in a study of blood T cell repertoires in COVID-19. The repertoire was sequenced with immunoSEQ multiplex PCR; TCRdb's copy has only in-frame clones and lacks some. The repertoire has 96,000 or so clones, over 85% of them found once; the top ten carry around 4.3%. Sequenced sample: peripheral blood. The receptors were gathered from a human donor with COVID-19, enrolled during active disease. The donor label of this sample is uncertain.

This sequence joins TRBV5-4 and TRBJ1-2, with D unresolved. Germline-derived CDR1 and CDR2 are SGHNT and YYREEE (reference sequence). The V gene lost 0 bases and the J gene lost 2 bases, with 8 bases spanning the gap. The CDR3 is 14 residues long. CDR3 DNA sequence: TGTGCCAGCAGCTTGGCGGCGGAGAACTATGGCTACACCTTC. Residues: CASSLAAENYGYTF.

V is TRBV5-1 and J is TRBJ2-7, with TRBD1 matching 7 bases. Trimming took 1 base from V and 6 from J; bases not matched to a gene: 7. The germline CDR1 and CDR2 sequences are SGHRS and YFSETQ. This CDR3 has 14 amino acids. The CDR3, as DNA: TGCGCCAGCAGCTTGTCGGACAGGTTTCGCGAGCAGTACTTC. Encoded protein: CASSLSDRFREQYF. Based on the CDR3 plus reference TRBV5-1 and TRBJ2-7, the full variable domain is KAGVTQTPRYLIKTRGQQVTLSCSPISGHRSVSWYQQTPGQGLQFLFEYFSETQRNKGNFPGRFSGRQFSNSRSEMNVSTLELGDSALYLCASSLSDRFREQYFGPGTRLTVT.

This chain joins TRBV27 and TRBJ1-5; TRBD1 matches at 8 bases. V trimming: 3 bases; J trimming: 6 bases; junction bases outside the gene matches: 7. CDR1 and CDR2 (germline): MNHEY, SMNVEV (reference sequence). The CDR3 is 15 amino acids. The CDR3 nucleotides are TGTGCCAGCAGTTTTAGTACAGGGGGGACTCAGCCCCAGCATTTT. Translation gives CASSFSTGGTQPQHF.

The chain combines TRBV6-5 with TRBJ2-2; tentatively, D is TRBD1 (7 bases). CDR1 and CDR2 (germline): MNHEY, SVGAGI. Trimming cost V 9 bases and J 4 bases, with 18 bases left between them. The CDR3 consists of 15 residues. The CDR3 here is CARGGLTGSTGELFF. The CDR3 DNA reads TGTGCCAGGGGGGGATTGACAGGGTCCACCGGGGAGCTGTTTTTT.

CDR3 amino acids: CASSYNRASGYTF. CDR3 bases: TGTGCCAGCAGTTATAACAGGGCTTCTGGCTACACCTTC. The chain recombines TRBV5-4 with TRBJ1-2; possibly TRBD1 for D (6 bases). The CDR3 sequence is 13 residues long. V lost 5 bases to trimming and J lost 7 bases, with 15 bases between them. CDR1 is SGHNT and CDR2 is YYREEE in the germline V gene (reference sequence).

V usage is TRBV6-1 and J usage is TRBJ1-2; the D is unclear. CDR1 is MNHNS, CDR2 SASEGT, per germline. The V end was cut by 0 bases, the J end by 4 bases, with 12 bases between. The CDR3 has 15 residues. The chain's CDR3 is CASSEAVQAFYGYTF. CDR3 nucleotide sequence: TGTGCCAGCAGTGAAGCGGTGCAGGCCTTCTATGGCTACACCTTC.